The present TCR beta chain was sequenced within a study of T-cell reconstitution after alpha-beta-depleted transplantation in children. Whole-study results and caveats: About two months after transplant, alpha-beta T cells reportedly came from several hundred expanded graft clones. After transplant, high TCRbeta diversity at day 60 in some patients arose from surviving recipient T cells and thymic progenitors.

This CDR3 is built from 14 residues. The germline V and J ends were trimmed by 3 bases and 4 bases, with 10 bases remaining between them. CDR1 and CDR2 (germline): SGHAT, FQNNGV. In this sample, this clonotype turned up a few times. Antigen: not known. Unique molecular identifiers were used in preparing the TCRbeta library. TCRdb used MiXCR to reprocess the PCR reads, holding one entry per CDR3 protein. In the table there are approximately 300,000 distinct CDR3 sequences, around 10% of which are singletons. This rearrangement joins TRBV11-2 to TRBJ1-3; maybe TRBD1 (5 bases). The source material was PBMCs, sampled before TCRalphabeta/CD19-depleted stem cell transplant. The sequence derives from a boy less than two years old with acute myeloid leukemia, due to receive a stem cell transplant. CDR3 sequence: CASSFTAGGNTIYF. For the CDR3, the DNA is TGTGCCAGCAGCTTTACCGCAGGGGGAAACACCATATATTTT.